The 20 T cell receptor beta chains below were found in one sample sequenced in a study of follicular helper T cells after annual influenza vaccination. Profiled with immunoSEQ multiplex PCR; TCRdb holds only in-frame clones, not every one. The sample has around 5,600 clones; 82% are singletons. Time point denoted: 2015-2016 season, pre-vaccination. This material consisted of CXCR5- memory CD4+ T cells sorted from blood, taken on the day of influenza vaccination. Every receptor here comes from an adult who received the influenza vaccine.

The chain uses TRBV4-3 and TRBJ2-2; no reliable D call. The CDR3 is 9 amino acids. The germline V gene encodes CDR1 LGHNA and CDR2 YSLEER. The V and J ends lost 2 bases and 15 bases respectively, with 4 bases between them. Written as DNA, the CDR3 is TGCGCCAGCAGCCAAAAGGTGTTTTTT. This encodes CASSQKVFF.

The chain employs TRBV7-9 and TRBJ1-2; 7 nucleotides line up with TRBD1. V shed 6 bases, J shed 5 bases, and the junction held 6 bases outside the gene matches. CDR1 is SEHNR and CDR2 is FQNEAQ in the germline V gene (reference sequence). CDR3 length: 13 residues. CDR3 loop: CASSYDRDYGYTF. CDR3 DNA: TGTGCCAGCAGTTACGACAGGGATTATGGCTACACCTTC.

This clone was recorded only once. The V gene is TRBV28, the J gene TRBJ1-5; D uncertain. Trimming removed 5 bases at V and 2 bases at J, with 19 bases between. There are 17 residues in the CDR3. Germline CDR1 reads MDHEN; CDR2 reads SYDVKM. The CDR3 is CASSPLGEGRGNQPQHF. DNA for the CDR3: TGTGCCAGCAGTCCTCTCGGAGAGGGTCGTGGCAATCAGCCCCAGCATTTT. Drawing the rest from reference TRBV28 and TRBJ1-5, the complete variable domain is DVKVTQSSRYLVKRTGEKVFLECVQDMDHENMFWYRQDPGLGLRLIYFSYDVKMKEKGDIPEGYSVSREKKERFSLILESASTNQTSMYLCASSPLGEGRGNQPQHFGDGTRLSIL.

The chain employs TRBV5-4 and TRBJ2-3; no reliable D call. From germline, CDR1 is SGHNT and CDR2 YYREEE (reference sequence). The CDR3 totals 14 residues. V dropped 0 bases and J dropped 1 base, with 6 bases sitting between them. The CDR3 here is CASSLDSGTDTQYF. The CDR3 bases are TGTGCCAGCAGCTTGGACTCAGGCACAGATACGCAGTATTTT.

DNA of the CDR3: TGTGCCAGCGGGGGACTGACCGGGGAGCTGTTTTTT. Translated: CASGGLTGELFF. The rearrangement links TRBV18 to TRBJ2-2; TRBD2 is a possible D gene (6 bases). Trimming removed 8 bases at V and 5 bases at J, with 9 bases between. The CDR3 loop spans 12 amino acids. Germline CDR1 reads KGHSH; CDR2 reads LQKENI. The whole variable domain, remainder taken from reference TRBV18 and TRBJ2-2, is NAGVMQNPRHLVRRRGQEARLRCSPMKGHSHVYWYRQLPEEGLKFMVYLQKENIIDESGMPKERFSAEFPKEGPSILRIQQVVRGDSAAYFCASGGLTGELFFGEGSRLTVL.

The chain joins TRBV18 to TRBJ2-1, with 12 bases aligning to TRBD1. CDR3 length: 16 amino acids. V lost 1 base, J lost 9 bases, and 7 bases stayed unmatched. Germline lookup yields CDR1 KGHSH and CDR2 LQKENI. The CDR3 here is CASSPQPGQGASEQFF. The CDR3 nucleotides read TGTGCCAGCTCACCACAACCGGGACAGGGGGCCTCTGAGCAGTTCTTC. Full variable domain (missing parts from reference TRBV18 and TRBJ2-1): NAGVMQNPRHLVRRRGQEARLRCSPMKGHSHVYWYRQLPEEGLKFMVYLQKENIIDESGMPKERFSAEFPKEGPSILRIQQVVRGDSAAYFCASSPQPGQGASEQFFGPGTRLTVL.

The V call is TRBV7-6, the J call TRBJ2-3; 11 bases align to TRBD2. J was trimmed by 1 base and V by 5 bases; bases with no gene match: 11. CDR3 size: 18 residues. In germline, CDR1 is SGHVS, CDR2 FNYEAQ. The CDR3 coding sequence is TGTGCCAGCAGCGCGCGTAGCGGGGGGGCCGGGGGCACAGATACGCAGTATTTT. Amino acids: CASSARSGGAGGTDTQYF.

The count of this clone is one. The chain links TRBV29-1 to TRBJ1-2; D might be TRBD1 (6 bases). Looked up from germline, CDR1 is SQVTM and CDR2 is ANQGSEA. This CDR3 has 13 residues. CDR3 DNA: TGCACCATAACCCAGGGGAATAACTATGGCTACACCTTC. Encoded protein: CTITQGNNYGYTF.

This clone occurred a few times. The chain joins TRBV5-1 to TRBJ1-2, with TRBD1 matching 9 bases. The germline CDR1 and CDR2 sequences are SGHRS and YFSETQ. Unmatched junction bases numbered 9, after V lost 4 bases and J lost 8 bases. The CDR3 consists of 14 residues. The CDR3 sequence is CASSMGQGSYGYTF. CDR3 nucleotide sequence: TGCGCCAGCAGCATGGGACAGGGAAGCTACGGCTACACCTTC.

V is TRBV11-2 and J is TRBJ1-3, with no clear D. The CDR3 has 13 residues. Per germline, CDR1 SGHAT and CDR2 FQNNGV. The V end was cut by 2 bases, the J end by 1 base, with 3 bases between. CDR3 sequence: CASSLISGNTIYF. The CDR3 DNA sequence: TGTGCCAGCAGCTTAATATCTGGAAACACCATATATTTT.

V gene TRBV4-2 combines with J gene TRBJ2-7; the match to TRBD2 covers 8 bases. Per the germline V gene, CDR1 is LGHNA and CDR2 is YNFKEQ. Trimming removed 0 bases from V and 2 bases from J; junction bases left unmatched: 6. CDR3 length equals 16 residues. As DNA, the CDR3 is TGTGCCAGCAGCCAAGATCTAGCGGGCCCGACCTACGAGCAGTACTTC. Protein sequence: CASSQDLAGPTYEQYF.

The genes are TRBV28 and TRBJ1-4; D is ambiguous. This CDR3 region has 15 residues. V was cut by 2 bases and J by 4 bases, with 11 bases left in between. Germline CDR1 MDHEN, CDR2 SYDVKM. In nucleotides, the CDR3 is TGTGCCAGCAGTTTAGGGCGACCCATTAATGAAAAACTGTTTTTT. Translated: CASSLGRPINEKLFF.

The chain employs TRBV10-3 and TRBJ2-3, with D possibly being TRBD1 or TRBD2 (5 bases each). The CDR3 runs 16 residues. Germline CDR1 ENHRY, CDR2 SYGVKD. V dropped 6 bases and J dropped 5 bases, with 21 bases sitting between them. The CDR3 is CAISVEPGPRGDTQYF. The CDR3 DNA reads as TGTGCCATCAGCGTAGAACCGGGACCCCGAGGAGATACGCAGTATTTT.

The gene calls are TRBV29-1 and TRBJ1-1; D is possibly TRBD1 (5 bases). The CDR3 is made up of 13 amino acids. Germline V gene lookup returns CDR1 SQVTM and CDR2 ANQGSEA. This CDR3 reads CSGMGDAGTEAFF. In nucleotides, the CDR3 is TGCAGTGGCATGGGGGATGCGGGCACTGAAGCTTTCTTT.

The J gene is TRBJ2-7, the V gene TRBV10-3; 7 bases are a match to TRBD1. Trimming cost V 4 bases and J 2 bases; bases outside gene matches: 5. CDR3 length: 14 residues. Germline values: CDR1 ENHRY, CDR2 SYGVKD. CDR3 nucleotides: TGTGCCATCAGTGCATCGACAGGGACCTACGAGCAGTACTTC. Protein product: CAISASTGTYEQYF.

The V gene is TRBV30, the J gene TRBJ1-3; D is perhaps TRBD1 (5 bases). The length of the CDR3 is 12 residues. V gave up 8 bases and J gave up 4 bases, with 12 bases separating them. The germline CDR1 and CDR2 sequences are GTSNPN and SVGIG (reference sequence). CDR3 in amino acids: CARGAGGNTIYF. The CDR3 nucleotides read TGTGCCCGAGGGGCAGGGGGAAACACCATATATTTT.

This chain links TRBV5-1 with TRBJ2-7; tentatively, D is TRBD2 (6 bases). This CDR3 is 14 amino acids long. V shed 4 bases and J shed 2 bases, with 13 bases lying between them. Germline-derived CDR1 and CDR2 are SGHRS and YFSETQ. CDR3 in DNA: TGCGCCAGCAGCCCGGCGGGGTCCGCCTACGAGCAGTACTTC. Protein sequence: CASSPAGSAYEQYF.

The gene calls are TRBV15 and TRBJ2-5; no firm D call. V lost 0 bases and J 4 bases, leaving 9 bases between the germline ends. The CDR3 has 14 amino acids. Germline CDR1 is LNHNV and CDR2 is YYDKDF (reference sequence). The CDR3, as DNA: TGTGCCACCAGCAGAGAGATCCACCGAGAGACCCAGTACTTC. As protein: CATSREIHRETQYF. The whole variable domain, filled in from reference TRBV15 and TRBJ2-5, reads DAMVIQNPRYQVTQFGKPVTLSCSQTLNHNVMYWYQQKSSQAPKLLFHYYDKDFNNEADTPDNFQSRRPNTSFCFLDIRSPGLGDTAMYLCATSREIHRETQYFGPGTRLLVL.

The rearrangement joins TRBV5-1 to TRBJ1-1, with D possibly being TRBD1 (5 bases). In germline, CDR1 is SGHRS, CDR2 YFSETQ. V shed 6 bases and J shed 7 bases, with 13 bases lying between them. The CDR3 totals 12 residues. The DNA for the CDR3 is TGCGCCAGCAACAACGGGACTGTTGAAGCTTTCTTT. Translating it yields CASNNGTVEAFF.

Concerning this clone: A junction end diverges from the germline sequence, so it may reflect a read error. This chain uses TRBV7-7 with TRBJ2-5; 7 bases line up with TRBD2. In germline, CDR1 is SSHAT, CDR2 FNYEAQ (reference sequence). The CDR3 runs 14 residues. CDR3 sequence: CASSLVGGAETQYF. CDR3 bases: TGTGCTAGCAGCTTGGTGGGAGGGGCAGAGACCCAGTACTTC.